One and the same sample provided the 14 T cell receptor beta chains below, sequenced in a study of Graves' ophthalmopathy and Graves' hyperthyroidism. RNA transcripts provided the template for amplifying TCR beta CDR3 regions. HTBI primers primed a first-round RT-PCR, and a second-round multiplex PCR followed. Via MiXCR, TCRdb re-called the multiplex PCR reads, giving one row per CDR3 protein. In the table there are about 590,000 distinct CDR3 sequences, less than 45% of which are singletons. Input material: peripheral blood or thyroid tissue (not recorded which). The receptors were gathered from an adult man with Graves' hyperthyroidism.

This clonotype was seen at least ten times. The chain links TRBV7-2 to TRBJ2-7; D may match TRBD1 or TRBD2 (5 bases each). Trimming stripped 2 bases from V and 6 bases from J, with 17 bases between. Germline V gene lookup returns CDR1 SGHTA and CDR2 FQGNSA. This CDR3 contains 15 residues. CDR3 nucleotides: TGTGCCAGCAGCTTAACCGGGACGGACGGACTCGAGCAGTACTTC. This translates into CASSLTGTDGLEQYF.

This clonotype came up many times. The V and J genes are TRBV2 and TRBJ2-7, with D possibly matching TRBD2 (5 bases). Trimming took 5 bases from V and 5 from J, leaving 16 bases between them. Germline V lookup: CDR1 SNHLY, CDR2 FYNNEI. CDR3 length: 14 residues. This chain's CDR3 is CASSWTQNADEQYF. The DNA of the CDR3 is TGTGCCAGCAGTTGGACTCAAAATGCTGACGAGCAGTACTTC.

This clonotype was seen ten or more times. The rearrangement joins TRBV2 to TRBJ1-5; 8 nucleotides line up with TRBD1. J lost 6 bases, V lost 6 bases, and 16 bases had no gene match. The CDR3 spans 17 residues. CDR1 is SNHLY and CDR2 is FYNNEI in the germline V gene. The CDR3 here is CASRETRTGFSFQPQHF. The CDR3 region has the DNA TGTGCCAGCAGAGAGACCCGGACAGGGTTTTCGTTTCAGCCCCAGCATTTT.

The V and J genes are TRBV2 and TRBJ2-7, with TRBD2 identical over 7 bases. Germline V gene sequence: CDR1 SNHLY, CDR2 FYNNEI. The CDR3 covers 15 residues. Trimming removed 2 bases from V and 0 bases from J; junction bases left unmatched: 4. The CDR3, as DNA: TGTGCCAGCAGTGAACAGGGCGGGAGCTCCTACGAGCAGTACTTC. Protein: CASSEQGGSSYEQYF. Drawing the rest from reference TRBV2 and TRBJ2-7, the complete variable domain is EPEVTQTPSHQVTQMGQEVILRCVPISNHLYFYWYRQILGQKVEFLVSFYNNEISEKSEIFDDQFSVERPDGSNFTLKIRSTKLEDSAMYFCASSEQGGSSYEQYFGPGTRLTVT.

This clonotype came up many times. V is TRBV30 and J is TRBJ1-6; D perhaps matches TRBD1 (5 bases). Germline V gene data show CDR1 as GTSNPN and CDR2 as SVGIG (reference sequence). CDR3 length: 15 amino acids. Trimming left V 2 bases short and J 5 bases short, with 13 bases between. The CDR3 coding sequence is TGTGCCTGGAGTCCCGTTTCCAGGGATAATTCACCCCTCCACTTT. Translating gives CAWSPVSRDNSPLHF. Using reference TRBV30 and TRBJ1-6 for the parts outside the CDR3, the full variable domain is SQTIHQWPATLVQPVGSPLSLECTVEGTSNPNLYWYRQAAGRGLQLLFYSVGIGQISSEVPQNLSASRPQDRQFILSSKKLLLSDSGFYLCAWSPVSRDNSPLHFGNGTRLTVT.

V is TRBV29-1 and J is TRBJ2-7, with D maybe TRBD1 (6 bases). Germline CDR1 reads SQVTM; CDR2 reads ANQGSEA. The CDR3 covers 15 residues. Trimming removed 4 bases at V and 5 bases at J, with 21 bases between. DNA for the CDR3: TGCAGCGTTGGACTTGTGGGGGCCTTCTCTCACGAGCAGTACTTC. Translation: CSVGLVGAFSHEQYF.

There are a few counts of this clonotype. The chain is built from TRBV5-5 and TRBJ1-2; 9 bases fit TRBD1. The CDR3 runs 19 residues. The germline V gene has CDR1 SGHKS and CDR2 YYEKEE (reference sequence). V lost 4 bases and J lost 0; bases outside the gene matches: 16. CDR3 amino acids: CASSNSGSWDRDPNYGYTF. The CDR3 DNA follows: TGTGCCAGCAGCAACTCAGGGAGTTGGGACAGGGACCCTAACTATGGCTACACCTTC.

This clonotype was detected once. The chain is built from TRBV20-1 and TRBJ1-2; TRBD1 matches 7 bases. Per germline, CDR1 DFQATT and CDR2 SNEGSKA (reference sequence). The CDR3 runs to 17 residues. Trimming removed 5 bases from V and 3 bases from J; junction bases left unmatched: 18. CDR3 in DNA: TGCAGTGCTCAGCCTAGAGTCAGGGGGTTGGGAGACTATGGCTACACCTTC. Its protein product is CSAQPRVRGLGDYGYTF.

This clonotype was observed many times. The chain employs TRBV6-6 and TRBJ2-7; D is possibly TRBD2 (5 bases). V lost 0 bases and J lost 4, with 16 bases in between. The germline CDR1 and CDR2 sequences are MNHNY and SVGAGI (reference sequence). The CDR3 totals 16 residues. The CDR3 DNA reads TGTGCCAGCAGTTACTCGTTCCGGGAAATCTCATACGAGCAGTACTTC. This gives the protein CASSYSFREISYEQYF.

In its sample, this clonotype was seen once. The chain employs TRBV25-1 and TRBJ2-7; either TRBD1 or TRBD2 may fit D (5 bases each). The CDR3 has 13 amino acids. V lost 0 bases and J lost 6, with 9 bases in between. The germline gives CDR1 MGHDK, CDR2 SYGVNS. CDR3 bases: TGTGCCAGCAGTGAATACGGGGCCACCGAGCAGTACTTC. Encoded protein: CASSEYGATEQYF.

Regarding this clonotype: A much larger clone differs by one base, so this may be a read error. J is TRBJ1-2 and V is TRBV19; no definite D call. Germline V gene data show CDR1 as LNHDA and CDR2 as SQIVND (reference sequence). Trimming shortened V by 3 bases and J by 8 bases, and 10 bases separated the two germline ends. This CDR3 is built from 12 residues. The CDR3, as DNA: TGTGCCAGTAGTATGAGAGAGGGCGGCTACACCTTC. Encoded protein: CASSMREGGYTF.

V usage is TRBV2 and J usage is TRBJ2-7; tentative D call: TRBD1 (6 bases). CDR1 is SNHLY, CDR2 FYNNEI, per germline. V was pared by 8 bases and J by 3 bases, with 8 bases between. The CDR3 runs 11 residues. The CDR3 loop reads CASEGGYEQYF. The CDR3 region has the DNA TGTGCCAGCGAAGGGGGCTACGAGCAGTACTTC.

This clonotype appeared many times. The chain joins TRBV15 to TRBJ2-6; D perhaps matches TRBD2 (5 bases). Trimming shortened V by 0 bases and J by 0 bases, and 9 bases separated the two germline ends. Germline V gene sequence: CDR1 LNHNV, CDR2 YYDKDF (reference sequence). The CDR3 loop spans 17 amino acids. CDR3 coding DNA: TGTGCCACCAGCAGAGATCGGGGAAACTCTGGGGCCAACGTCCTGACTTTC. Protein: CATSRDRGNSGANVLTF.

This clonotype came up many times. J is TRBJ1-1 and V is TRBV24-1; maybe TRBD1 (5 bases). Looked up from germline, CDR1 is KGHDR and CDR2 is SFDVKD. Trimming stripped 4 bases from V and 7 bases from J, with 15 bases between. The CDR3 covers 14 residues. In DNA, the CDR3 is TGTGCCACCAGTGACTTCCGGGGCCTAATTGAAGCTTTCTTT. It encodes CATSDFRGLIEAFF.